This is a list of T cell receptor beta chains from one sample in a study of T-cell memory formation after mild COVID-19. TCRdb re-analysed the 5' RACE reads in MiXCR, keeping a single row per CDR3 protein. The data show under 300,000 distinct CDR3 sequences, with 18% seen just once and 23% held by the top ten. The sample taken for sequencing was PBMCs or a T cell subset sorted from them (not recorded which). These receptors were obtained from a man aged 18 to 29 who had mild COVID-19 (a few samples of this study predate the infection). Cell type and time point are not known. The CDR3 runs from the conserved cysteine through the conserved F or W. Each record gives: J gene, clone size, V gene, D gene, CDR3 protein, CDR3 DNA. The D gene is left open where the match is weak. Only some rows state a clone size, as once, few, many or a class for expanded clones.

j_gene: TRBJ2-7; abundance: NA; v_gene: TRBV29-1; d_gene: TRBD1; CDR3aa: CSVDTGGGLYEQYF; CDR3nt: TGCAGCGTGGATACAGGGGGCGGTCTCTACGAGCAGTACTTC
j_gene: TRBJ1-6; abundance: NA; v_gene: TRBV19; d_gene: NA; CDR3aa: CASSTNPSAPLHF; CDR3nt: TGTGCCAGTAGTACCAACCCCTCCGCACCCCTCCACTTT
j_gene: TRBJ2-1; abundance: few; v_gene: TRBV6-4; d_gene: TRBD2; CDR3aa: CASSDGWTSEYNEQFF; CDR3nt: TGTGCCAGCAGTGACGGATGGACTAGCGAGTACAATGAGCAGTTCTTC
j_gene: TRBJ2-1; abundance: NA; v_gene: TRBV4-1; d_gene: TRBD2; CDR3aa: CASSDRLAGSSYNEQFF; CDR3nt: TGCGCCAGCAGTGACAGACTAGCGGGGAGCTCCTACAATGAGCAGTTCTTC
j_gene: TRBJ1-3; abundance: NA; v_gene: TRBV12-3/TRBV12-4; d_gene: NA; CDR3aa: CASSLQGQGTDTIYF; CDR3nt: TGTGCCAGCAGCCTCCAGGGACAAGGCACGGACACCATATATTTT
j_gene: TRBJ2-1; abundance: NA; v_gene: TRBV7-2; d_gene: TRBD2; CDR3aa: CASSQGLAVYNEQFF; CDR3nt: TGTGCCAGCAGCCAGGGACTAGCGGTCTACAATGAGCAGTTCTTC
j_gene: TRBJ2-6; abundance: NA; v_gene: TRBV6-5; d_gene: TRBD2; CDR3aa: CASSSLAGGPSGANVLTF; CDR3nt: TGTGCCAGCAGTTCACTAGCGGGGGGGCCATCTGGGGCCAACGTCCTGACTTTC
j_gene: TRBJ1-6; abundance: NA; v_gene: TRBV2; d_gene: NA; CDR3aa: CASRPGSIDSPLHF; CDR3nt: TGTGCCAGCAGACCGGGATCTATTGATTCACCCCTCCACTTT
j_gene: TRBJ1-1; abundance: NA; v_gene: TRBV21-1; d_gene: NA; CDR3aa: CASSTRQGTGTNTEAFF; CDR3nt: TGTGCCAGCAGCACCCGTCAAGGCACCGGCACGAACACTGAAGCTTTCTTT
j_gene: TRBJ1-1; abundance: NA; v_gene: TRBV7-9; d_gene: NA; CDR3aa: CASSQIGANTEAFF; CDR3nt: TGTGCCAGCAGCCAGATTGGGGCCAACACTGAAGCTTTCTTT
j_gene: TRBJ2-3; abundance: many; v_gene: TRBV7-6; d_gene: NA; CDR3aa: CASSFGGSDTQYF; CDR3nt: TGTGCCAGCAGCTTCGGGGGATCAGATACGCAGTATTTT
j_gene: TRBJ2-1; abundance: NA; v_gene: TRBV7-3; d_gene: NA; CDR3aa: CASSSPDGYNEQFF; CDR3nt: TGTGCCAGCAGCTCCCCGGACGGCTACAATGAGCAGTTCTTC
j_gene: TRBJ1-3; abundance: NA; v_gene: TRBV7-6; d_gene: NA; CDR3aa: CASSLQAGNTIYF; CDR3nt: TGTGCCAGCAGCTTACAAGCTGGAAACACCATATATTTT
j_gene: TRBJ2-1; abundance: NA; v_gene: TRBV7-9; d_gene: NA; CDR3aa: CASSGQLLSEEQFF; CDR3nt: TGTGCCAGCAGCGGACAGCTACTCTCGGAGGAGCAGTTCTTC
j_gene: TRBJ2-7; abundance: NA; v_gene: TRBV4-1; d_gene: NA; CDR3aa: CASSQQTYEQYF; CDR3nt: TGCGCCAGCAGCCAACAGACCTACGAGCAGTACTTC
j_gene: TRBJ1-6; abundance: NA; v_gene: TRBV6-1; d_gene: NA; CDR3aa: CASTSGRVMPSEFSPLHF; CDR3nt: TGTGCCAGCACATCCGGCAGGGTAATGCCCTCTGAATTTTCACCCCTCCACTTT
j_gene: TRBJ2-5; abundance: NA; v_gene: TRBV27; d_gene: TRBD2; CDR3aa: CASSERRDYRETQYF; CDR3nt: TGTGCCAGCAGTGAACGCCGGGACTATAGGGAGACCCAGTACTTC
j_gene: TRBJ1-5; abundance: NA; v_gene: TRBV7-8; d_gene: NA; CDR3aa: CASSSGQYNQPQHF; CDR3nt: TGTGCCAGCAGCTCGGGCCAGTACAATCAGCCCCAGCATTTT
j_gene: TRBJ2-7; abundance: NA; v_gene: TRBV10-1; d_gene: NA; CDR3aa: CASRGDRGEQYF; CDR3nt: TGCGCCAGCAGAGGGGACCGCGGCGAGCAGTACTTC
j_gene: TRBJ2-2; abundance: few; v_gene: TRBV5-4; d_gene: TRBD2; CDR3aa: CASSGGTSGGPNTGELFF; CDR3nt: TGTGCCAGCAGCGGCGGGACTAGCGGGGGCCCGAACACCGGGGAGCTGTTTTTT
j_gene: TRBJ1-2; abundance: few; v_gene: TRBV2; d_gene: NA; CDR3aa: CASSATVANYGYTF; CDR3nt: TGTGCCAGCAGTGCGACGGTCGCTAACTATGGCTACACCTTC
j_gene: TRBJ1-1; abundance: NA; v_gene: TRBV6-5; d_gene: TRBD1; CDR3aa: CASRAQGVEAFF; CDR3nt: TGTGCCAGCAGGGCACAGGGGGTCGAAGCTTTCTTT
j_gene: TRBJ2-7; abundance: NA; v_gene: TRBV5-1; d_gene: NA; CDR3aa: CASSLEDGEQYF; CDR3nt: TGCGCCAGCAGCTTGGAGGATGGTGAGCAGTACTTC
j_gene: TRBJ1-1; abundance: NA; v_gene: TRBV19; d_gene: NA; CDR3aa: CASSRGPVNTEAFF; CDR3nt: TGTGCCAGTAGTAGGGGGCCCGTTAACACTGAAGCTTTCTTT
j_gene: TRBJ2-3; abundance: NA; v_gene: TRBV29-1; d_gene: NA; CDR3aa: CSVLGGRSDTQYF; CDR3nt: TGCAGCGTGCTTGGCGGGCGTTCTGATACGCAGTATTTT
j_gene: TRBJ2-2; abundance: NA; v_gene: TRBV4-1; d_gene: NA; CDR3aa: CASSSHSGELFF; CDR3nt: TGCGCCAGCAGCTCGCACAGCGGGGAGCTGTTTTTT
j_gene: TRBJ2-1; abundance: NA; v_gene: TRBV9; d_gene: NA; CDR3aa: CASSVGDTYNEQFF; CDR3nt: TGTGCCAGCAGCGTAGGTGACACTTACAATGAGCAGTTCTTC
j_gene: TRBJ1-4; abundance: few; v_gene: TRBV7-9; d_gene: NA; CDR3aa: CASSSWDGSEKLFF; CDR3nt: TGTGCCAGCAGCTCCTGGGACGGATCAGAAAAACTGTTTTTT
j_gene: TRBJ1-1; abundance: NA; v_gene: TRBV6-5; d_gene: NA; CDR3aa: CASSYSIDGGNTEAFF; CDR3nt: TGTGCCAGCAGTTACTCGATCGATGGAGGGAACACTGAAGCTTTCTTT
j_gene: TRBJ2-6; abundance: few; v_gene: TRBV6-2/TRBV6-3; d_gene: NA; CDR3aa: CASSPLVKAGANVLTF; CDR3nt: TGTGCCAGCAGTCCCCTTGTCAAGGCGGGGGCCAACGTCCTGACTTTC
j_gene: TRBJ2-1; abundance: few; v_gene: TRBV18; d_gene: TRBD2; CDR3aa: CASSRGLGLYNEQFF; CDR3nt: TGTGCCAGCTCACGGGGACTAGGCCTTTACAATGAGCAGTTCTTC
j_gene: TRBJ1-5; abundance: few; v_gene: TRBV12-3/TRBV12-4; d_gene: NA; CDR3aa: CASSARQASNQPQHF; CDR3nt: TGTGCCAGCAGTGCCCGACAGGCTAGCAATCAGCCCCAGCATTTT
j_gene: TRBJ2-7; abundance: NA; v_gene: TRBV7-9; d_gene: NA; CDR3aa: CASSWGPAGFEQYF; CDR3nt: TGTGCCAGCAGCTGGGGACCGGCAGGCTTCGAGCAGTACTTC
j_gene: TRBJ2-5; abundance: few; v_gene: TRBV7-6; d_gene: NA; CDR3aa: CASSQVHSGATQYF; CDR3nt: TGTGCCAGCAGTCAGGTTCACTCCGGGGCGACCCAGTACTTC
j_gene: TRBJ1-1; abundance: NA; v_gene: TRBV20-1; d_gene: TRBD1; CDR3aa: CSARKGAQNTEAFF; CDR3nt: TGCAGTGCTCGGAAGGGGGCGCAGAACACTGAAGCTTTCTTT
j_gene: TRBJ1-5; abundance: few; v_gene: TRBV5-1; d_gene: TRBD1; CDR3aa: CASSLQGEQPQHF; CDR3nt: TGCGCCAGCAGCTTGCAGGGGGAGCAGCCCCAGCATTTT
j_gene: TRBJ2-2; abundance: few; v_gene: TRBV7-2; d_gene: NA; CDR3aa: CASSFLFGGRAIGELFF; CDR3nt: TGTGCCAGCAGCTTCCTCTTTGGGGGTCGGGCGATCGGGGAGCTGTTTTTT
j_gene: TRBJ2-1; abundance: NA; v_gene: TRBV6-5; d_gene: TRBD1; CDR3aa: CASGQGSRNEQFF; CDR3nt: TGTGCCAGCGGACAGGGAAGTCGTAATGAGCAGTTCTTC
j_gene: TRBJ1-1; abundance: few; v_gene: TRBV20-1; d_gene: TRBD1; CDR3aa: CSASWQGGAITEAFF; CDR3nt: TGCAGTGCTAGCTGGCAGGGGGGTGCGATTACTGAAGCTTTCTTT
j_gene: TRBJ1-1; abundance: NA; v_gene: TRBV12-3/TRBV12-4; d_gene: TRBD1; CDR3aa: CASSSKGAVLGGFEAFF; CDR3nt: TGTGCCAGCAGCTCGAAGGGGGCCGTGCTCGGGGGATTCGAAGCTTTCTTT
j_gene: TRBJ2-7; abundance: many; v_gene: TRBV4-2; d_gene: TRBD1; CDR3aa: CASSQGMRGLGEQYF; CDR3nt: TGTGCCAGCAGCCAAGGAATGAGGGGGCTAGGCGAGCAGTACTTC
j_gene: TRBJ2-7; abundance: NA; v_gene: TRBV2; d_gene: NA; CDR3aa: CASRSSYEQYF; CDR3nt: TGTGCCAGCAGGAGCTCCTACGAGCAGTACTTC
j_gene: TRBJ1-4; abundance: NA; v_gene: TRBV4-2; d_gene: NA; CDR3aa: CASSQAGTATNEKLFF; CDR3nt: TGTGCCAGCAGCCAGGCCGGGACGGCAACTAATGAAAAACTGTTTTTT
j_gene: TRBJ2-1; abundance: NA; v_gene: TRBV6-5; d_gene: NA; CDR3aa: CASSYGDYNEQFF; CDR3nt: TGTGCCAGCAGTTACGGCGACTACAATGAGCAGTTCTTC
j_gene: TRBJ1-3; abundance: NA; v_gene: TRBV3-1; d_gene: NA; CDR3aa: CASSLYRDGNTIYF; CDR3nt: TGTGCCAGCAGCCTGTACAGGGATGGAAACACCATATATTTT
j_gene: TRBJ2-3; abundance: NA; v_gene: TRBV12-3/TRBV12-4; d_gene: NA; CDR3aa: CASSWGAADTQYF; CDR3nt: TGTGCCAGCAGTTGGGGGGCTGCAGATACGCAGTATTTT
j_gene: TRBJ1-2; abundance: few; v_gene: TRBV3-1; d_gene: TRBD1; CDR3aa: CASSPTSGGYGYTF; CDR3nt: TGTGCCAGCAGCCCGACCTCAGGGGGCTATGGCTACACCTTC
j_gene: TRBJ2-4; abundance: few; v_gene: TRBV29-1; d_gene: NA; CDR3aa: CSVDSRYTNIQYF; CDR3nt: TGCAGCGTTGATAGCAGGTATACGAACATTCAGTACTTC
j_gene: TRBJ1-3; abundance: NA; v_gene: TRBV5-1; d_gene: NA; CDR3aa: CASSGGSSGNTIYF; CDR3nt: TGCGCCAGCAGCGGAGGTAGCTCTGGAAACACCATATATTTT